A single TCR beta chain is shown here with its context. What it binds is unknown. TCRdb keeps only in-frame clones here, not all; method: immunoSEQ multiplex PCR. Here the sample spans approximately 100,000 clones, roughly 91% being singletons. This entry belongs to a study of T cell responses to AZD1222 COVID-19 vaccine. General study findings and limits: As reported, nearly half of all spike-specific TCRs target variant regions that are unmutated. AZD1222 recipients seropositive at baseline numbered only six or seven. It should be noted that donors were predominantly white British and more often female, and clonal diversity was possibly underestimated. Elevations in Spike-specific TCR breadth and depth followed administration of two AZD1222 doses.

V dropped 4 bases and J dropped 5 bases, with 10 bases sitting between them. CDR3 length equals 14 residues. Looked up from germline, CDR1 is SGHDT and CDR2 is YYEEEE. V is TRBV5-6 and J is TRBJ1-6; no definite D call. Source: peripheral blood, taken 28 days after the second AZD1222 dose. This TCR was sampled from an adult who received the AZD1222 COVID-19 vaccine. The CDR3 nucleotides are TGTGCCAGCAGCGTCCGCCGGGATAATTCACCCCTCCACTTT. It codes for CASSVRRDNSPLHF.